This T cell receptor (beta chain) originates from a study of identical twins. TCRdb reprocessed the 5' RACE reads with MiXCR, giving one entry per CDR3 protein. The sample consists of some 500,000 distinct CDR3 sequences, 14% of them appearing once. Regarding the study as a whole: Reduced insertions were recorded for abundant cord blood beta clonotypes, with no such pattern in memory repertoires. In zero-insertion analyses, partial confounding could arise from invariant MAIT and iNKT cells.

This clonotype has at least ten counts. Its cognate antigen is unknown. Only healthy Caucasians were included as donors. These data were also filed under a second study, of yellow fever vaccine responses in identical twins. As that report states: Reportedly, the response of twins' T cells to the vaccine seemed partly convergent, partly personalized.

Sequencing was performed on CD4+ T cells sorted from blood. The TCR sequence derives from a woman aged 18-30 years in good health.

CDR3 in DNA: TGTGCCAGCAGCCAGGGAGGTACGGGCTACACCTTC. It is translated as CASSQGGTGYTF. The V and J genes are TRBV3-1 and TRBJ1-2; D is uncertain. Germline V lookup: CDR1 LGHDT, CDR2 YNNKEL (reference sequence). This CDR3 has 12 residues. V was cut by 3 bases and J by 8 bases, with 10 bases left in between.